Detailed here is one T cell receptor beta chain. What it binds is not known. The data are from a study of T cell responses to AZD1222 COVID-19 vaccine. About the study: Second-dose recipients at about 4 or about 12 weeks were treated as one pooled group.

Assay used: immunoSEQ multiplex PCR; TCRdb lists only in-frame clones, some missing. The table has fewer than 110,000 clones, roughly 87% seen once. Study outcomes and limitations: Mostly white British, mostly female donors; authors suggested clonal diversity may be underestimated.

The clonotype comes from an adult in good health. The source material was peripheral blood, sampled on day 0 of AZD1222 vaccination.

CDR3 in amino acids: CASSMDASRNTIYF. Here the CDR3 DNA reads TGTGCCAGTAGCATGGACGCGTCAAGAAACACCATATATTTT. The J gene is TRBJ1-3, the V gene TRBV19; D is uncertain. From germline, CDR1 is LNHDA and CDR2 SQIVND (reference sequence). The CDR3 length is 14 residues. V dropped 6 bases and J dropped 5 bases, with 14 bases sitting between them.